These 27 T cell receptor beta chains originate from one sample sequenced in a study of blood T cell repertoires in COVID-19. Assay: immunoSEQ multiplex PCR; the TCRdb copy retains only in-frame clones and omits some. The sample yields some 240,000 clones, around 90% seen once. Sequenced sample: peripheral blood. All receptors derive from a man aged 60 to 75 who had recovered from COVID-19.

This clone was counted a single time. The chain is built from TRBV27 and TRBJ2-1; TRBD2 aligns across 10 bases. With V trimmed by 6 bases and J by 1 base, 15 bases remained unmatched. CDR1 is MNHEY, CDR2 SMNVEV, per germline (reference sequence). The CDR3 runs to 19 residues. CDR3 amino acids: CASRPLFLAGDLSYNEQFF. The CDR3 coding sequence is TGTGCCAGCAGGCCCCTTTTCCTAGCGGGGGACCTATCCTACAATGAGCAGTTCTTC.

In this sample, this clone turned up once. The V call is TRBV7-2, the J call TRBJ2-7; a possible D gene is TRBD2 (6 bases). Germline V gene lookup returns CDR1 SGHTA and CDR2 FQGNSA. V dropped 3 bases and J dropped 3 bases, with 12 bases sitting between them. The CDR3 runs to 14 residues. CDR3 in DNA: TGTGCCAGCAGCTTGAACGGGAGAGTCTACGAGCAGTACTTC. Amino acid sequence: CASSLNGRVYEQYF.

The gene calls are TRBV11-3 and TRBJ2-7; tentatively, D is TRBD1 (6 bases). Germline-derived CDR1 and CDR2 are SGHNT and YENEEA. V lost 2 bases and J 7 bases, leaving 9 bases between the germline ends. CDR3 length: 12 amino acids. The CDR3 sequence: CASSLQGKEQYF. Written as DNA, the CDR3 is TGTGCCAGCAGCTTACAGGGGAAAGAGCAGTACTTC.

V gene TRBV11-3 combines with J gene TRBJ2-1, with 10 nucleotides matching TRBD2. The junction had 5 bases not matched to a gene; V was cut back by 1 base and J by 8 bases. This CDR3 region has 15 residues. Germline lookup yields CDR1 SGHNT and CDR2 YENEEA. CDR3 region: CASSLASGRGYEQFF. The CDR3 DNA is TGTGCCAGCAGCTTAGCTAGCGGGAGAGGATATGAGCAGTTCTTC.

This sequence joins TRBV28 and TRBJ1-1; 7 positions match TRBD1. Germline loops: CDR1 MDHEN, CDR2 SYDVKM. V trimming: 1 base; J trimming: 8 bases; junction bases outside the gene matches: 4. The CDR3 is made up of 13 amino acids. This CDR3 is CASSLLGRGEAFF. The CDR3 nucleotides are TGTGCCAGCAGTTTATTGGGCAGGGGGGAAGCTTTCTTT.

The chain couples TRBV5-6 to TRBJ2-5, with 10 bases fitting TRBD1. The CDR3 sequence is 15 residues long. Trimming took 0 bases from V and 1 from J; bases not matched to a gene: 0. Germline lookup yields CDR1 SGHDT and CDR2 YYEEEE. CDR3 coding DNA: TGTGCCAGCAGCTTGGGACAGGGGGCCCAAGAGACCCAGTACTTC. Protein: CASSLGQGAQETQYF.

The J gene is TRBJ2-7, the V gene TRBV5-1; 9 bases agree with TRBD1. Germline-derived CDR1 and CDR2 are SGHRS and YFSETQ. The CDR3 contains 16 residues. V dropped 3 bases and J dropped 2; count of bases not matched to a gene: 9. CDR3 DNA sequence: TGCGCCAGCAGCTCGACTTCGGACAGGGGACCCTACGAGCAGTACTTC. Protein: CASSSTSDRGPYEQYF.

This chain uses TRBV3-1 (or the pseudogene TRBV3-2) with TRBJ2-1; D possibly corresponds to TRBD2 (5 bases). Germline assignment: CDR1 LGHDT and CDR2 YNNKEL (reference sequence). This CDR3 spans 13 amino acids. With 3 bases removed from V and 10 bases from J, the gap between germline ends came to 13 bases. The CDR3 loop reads CASSQGLRLEQFF. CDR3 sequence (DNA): TGTGCCAGCAGCCAGGGTTTGAGACTAGAGCAGTTCTTC.

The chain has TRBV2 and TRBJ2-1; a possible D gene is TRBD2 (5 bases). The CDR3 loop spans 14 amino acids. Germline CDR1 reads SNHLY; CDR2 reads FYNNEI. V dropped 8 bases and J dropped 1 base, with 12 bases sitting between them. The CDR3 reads CASGSAGSYNEQFF. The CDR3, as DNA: TGTGCCAGCGGGTCGGCGGGTTCCTACAATGAGCAGTTCTTC.

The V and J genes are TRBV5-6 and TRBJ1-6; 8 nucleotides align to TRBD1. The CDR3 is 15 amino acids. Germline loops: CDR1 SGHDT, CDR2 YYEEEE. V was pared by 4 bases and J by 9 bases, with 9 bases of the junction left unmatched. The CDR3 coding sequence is TGTGCCAGCAGCGAGACAGGGGTGGTGGGTTCACCCCTCCACTTT. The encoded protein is CASSETGVVGSPLHF.

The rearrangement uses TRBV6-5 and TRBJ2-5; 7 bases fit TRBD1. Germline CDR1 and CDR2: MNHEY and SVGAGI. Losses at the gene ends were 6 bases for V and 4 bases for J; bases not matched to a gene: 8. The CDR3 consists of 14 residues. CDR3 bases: TGTGCCAGCAGACCCTGGGACAGCCTAGAGACCCAGTACTTC. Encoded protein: CASRPWDSLETQYF.

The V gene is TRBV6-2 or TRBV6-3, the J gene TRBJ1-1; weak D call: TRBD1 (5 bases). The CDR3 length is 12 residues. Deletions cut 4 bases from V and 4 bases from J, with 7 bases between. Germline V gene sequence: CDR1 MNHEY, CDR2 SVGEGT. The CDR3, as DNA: TGTGCCAGCAGTTGGGGCAGCACTGAAGCTTTCTTT. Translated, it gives CASSWGSTEAFF.

In nucleotides, the CDR3 is TGTGCCAGCAGCGCCACGCCCTACAGGGATACTGAAGCTTTCTTT. Translated, it gives CASSATPYRDTEAFF. This rearrangement joins TRBV9 to TRBJ1-1, with D maybe TRBD1 (6 bases). CDR1 SGDLS and CDR2 YYNGEE come from the germline V gene. V lost 3 bases, J lost 5 bases, and 17 bases lay in between. The length of the CDR3 is 15 residues.

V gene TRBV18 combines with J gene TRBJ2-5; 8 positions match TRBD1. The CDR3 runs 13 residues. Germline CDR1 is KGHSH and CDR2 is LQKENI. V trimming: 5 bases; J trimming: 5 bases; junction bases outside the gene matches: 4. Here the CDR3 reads CASSTGGRETQYF. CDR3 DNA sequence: TGTGCCAGCTCAACAGGGGGAAGGGAGACCCAGTACTTC.

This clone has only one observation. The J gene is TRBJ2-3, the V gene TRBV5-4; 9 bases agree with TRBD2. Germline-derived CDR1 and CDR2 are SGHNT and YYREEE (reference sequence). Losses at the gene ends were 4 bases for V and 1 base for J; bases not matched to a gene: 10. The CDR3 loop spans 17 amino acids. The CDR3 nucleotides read TGTGCCAGCAGCCGAGGCGGGGGGGCTTGGGGCACAGATACGCAGTATTTT. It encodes CASSRGGGAWGTDTQYF.

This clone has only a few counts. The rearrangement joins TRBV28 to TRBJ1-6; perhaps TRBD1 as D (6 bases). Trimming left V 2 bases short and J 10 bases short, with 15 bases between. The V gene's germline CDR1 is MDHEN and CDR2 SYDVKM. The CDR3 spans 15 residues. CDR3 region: CASSLTGWEESPLHF. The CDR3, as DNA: TGTGCCAGCAGTTTAACAGGGTGGGAAGAATCACCCCTCCACTTT.

CDR3 residues: CASSPSPGLADAGELFF. The CDR3, as DNA: TGTGCCAGCTCACCGTCACCGGGACTAGCTGACGCCGGGGAGCTGTTTTTT. V and J are TRBV18 and TRBJ2-2; 9 nucleotides align to TRBD2. The CDR3 contains 17 residues. Germline values: CDR1 KGHSH, CDR2 LQKENI. V trimming: 3 bases; J trimming: 6 bases; junction bases outside the gene matches: 11.

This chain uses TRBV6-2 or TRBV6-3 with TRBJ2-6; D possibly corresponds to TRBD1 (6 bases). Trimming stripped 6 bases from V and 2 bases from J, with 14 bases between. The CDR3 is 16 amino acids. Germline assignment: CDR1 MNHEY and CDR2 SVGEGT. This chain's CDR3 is CASSIHRVAGANVLTF. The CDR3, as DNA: TGTGCCAGCAGCATACACAGGGTAGCTGGGGCCAACGTCCTGACTTTC.

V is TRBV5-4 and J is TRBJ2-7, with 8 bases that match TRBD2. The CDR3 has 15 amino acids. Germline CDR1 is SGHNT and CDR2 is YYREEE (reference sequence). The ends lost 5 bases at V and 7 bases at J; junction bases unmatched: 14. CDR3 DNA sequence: TGTGCCAGCAGTCACCCGGGACTAGGGCTTGGGGAGCAGTACTTC. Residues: CASSHPGLGLGEQYF.

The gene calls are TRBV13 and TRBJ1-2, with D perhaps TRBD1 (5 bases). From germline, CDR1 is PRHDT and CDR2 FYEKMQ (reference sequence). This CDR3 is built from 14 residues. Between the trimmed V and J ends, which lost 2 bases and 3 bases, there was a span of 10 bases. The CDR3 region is CASSLSRGYYGYTF. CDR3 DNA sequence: TGTGCCAGCAGCTTATCTCGGGGGTACTATGGCTACACCTTC.

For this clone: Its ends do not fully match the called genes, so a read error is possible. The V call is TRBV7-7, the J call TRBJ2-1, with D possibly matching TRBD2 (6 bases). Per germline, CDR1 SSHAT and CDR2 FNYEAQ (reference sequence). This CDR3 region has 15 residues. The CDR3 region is CASSLGSGSYNEQFF. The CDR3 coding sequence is TGTGCTAGCAGCTTAGGTAGCGGAAGCTACAATGAGCAGTTCTTC.

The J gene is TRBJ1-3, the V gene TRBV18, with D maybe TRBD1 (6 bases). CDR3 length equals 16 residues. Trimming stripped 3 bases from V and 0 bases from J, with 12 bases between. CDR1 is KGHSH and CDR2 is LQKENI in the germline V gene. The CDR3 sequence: CASSPGQLLSGNTIYF. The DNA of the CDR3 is TGTGCCAGCTCACCCGGACAGCTACTCTCTGGAAACACCATATATTTT.

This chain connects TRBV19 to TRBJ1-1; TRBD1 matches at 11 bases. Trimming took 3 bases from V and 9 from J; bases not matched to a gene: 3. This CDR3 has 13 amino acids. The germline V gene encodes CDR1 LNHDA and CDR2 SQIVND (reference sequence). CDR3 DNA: TGTGCCAGTAGTATCGGGACAGGGGGTAAAGCTTTCTTT. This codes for CASSIGTGGKAFF. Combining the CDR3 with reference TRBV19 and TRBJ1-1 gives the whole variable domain DGGITQSPKYLFRKEGQNVTLSCEQNLNHDAMYWYRQDPGQGLRLIYYSQIVNDFQKGDIAEGYSVSREKKESFPLTVTSAQKNPTAFYLCASSIGTGGKAFFGQGTRLTVV.

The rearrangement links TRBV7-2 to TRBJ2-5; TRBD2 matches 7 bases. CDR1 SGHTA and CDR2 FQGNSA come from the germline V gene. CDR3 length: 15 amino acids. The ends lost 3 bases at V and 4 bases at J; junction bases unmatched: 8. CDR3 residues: CASSFSGGKGETQYF. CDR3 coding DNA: TGTGCCAGCAGCTTCTCGGGGGGAAAAGGAGAGACCCAGTACTTC.

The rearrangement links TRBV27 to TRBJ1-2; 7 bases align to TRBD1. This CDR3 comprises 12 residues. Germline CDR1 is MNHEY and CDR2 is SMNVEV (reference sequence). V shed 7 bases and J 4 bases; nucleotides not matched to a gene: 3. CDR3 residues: CASKGQFYGYTF. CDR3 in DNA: TGTGCCAGCAAGGGACAGTTCTATGGCTACACCTTC.

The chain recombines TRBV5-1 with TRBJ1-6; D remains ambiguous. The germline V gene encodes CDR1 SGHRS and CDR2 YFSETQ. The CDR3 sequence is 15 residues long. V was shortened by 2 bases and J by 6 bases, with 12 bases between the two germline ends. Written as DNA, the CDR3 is TGCGCCAGCAGCTTAGCGCCTCAACTTAATTCACCCCTCCACTTT. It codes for CASSLAPQLNSPLHF.

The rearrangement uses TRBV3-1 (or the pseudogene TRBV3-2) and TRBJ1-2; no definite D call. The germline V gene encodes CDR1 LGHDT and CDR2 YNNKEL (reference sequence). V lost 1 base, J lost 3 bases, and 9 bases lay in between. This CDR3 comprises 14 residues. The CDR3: CASSQVAGYYGYTF. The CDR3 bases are TGTGCCAGCAGCCAAGTTGCGGGGTACTATGGCTACACCTTC.